This note documents a single T cell receptor (beta chain) sequence. Its target is not known. MiXCR was run by TCRdb on the reads, yielding one entry per CDR3 protein. The sample contains about 740,000 distinct CDR3 sequences, 35% of which appear only once. CDR1 and CDR2 (germline): MNHEY, SVGEGT. CDR3 length: 15 residues. Trimming removed 10 bases from V and 2 bases from J, with 19 bases in between. This record comes from a study of T cell repertoires in cytomegalovirus infection. Study background: Shared public TCR beta signatures pointed to both CMV infection and a matching HLA type. General study results and limits: In two of eight donors, the top clonotype was HLA-C-restricted CMV-specific. CMV carriers with the relevant HLA were identified by cumulative public TCR beta family frequency.

Specimen: PBMCs. The rearrangement links TRBV6-2 or TRBV6-3 to TRBJ2-3, with D perhaps TRBD2 (7 bases). This sequence originates from a human donor in good health (CMV status not recorded). Some clones in this sample may be carry-over from other donors' samples. The CDR3 DNA sequence: TGTGCCACCATAACCGGGGGGCGTGTCACAGATACGCAGTATTTT. Translated: CATITGGRVTDTQYF.